This entry lists 19 T cell receptor beta chains sequenced from one sample in a study of OX40 agonist ivuxolimab in advanced cancers. Libraries were built with the immunoSEQ multiplex PCR assay. TCRdb carries this immuneACCESS record with in-frame sequences only. Its versions omit some clonotypes, under half of them owing to an unresolved V gene in the studies checked, with the rest unexplained. Present in this sample are fewer than 85,000 clones, 70% to 80% of which were seen just once. Together, the top ten hold around 1.7% of the sample. The source material was CD4+ or CD8+ T cells sorted from blood, sampled in a trial of the OX40 agonist ivuxolimab. The origin of the receptors is an adult with an advanced solid tumor such as melanoma, head and neck, liver or kidney cancer.

This chain links TRBV7-6 with TRBJ2-1; 11 bases match TRBD2. Trimming took 5 bases from V and 10 from J; bases not matched to a gene: 7. CDR3 length: 14 residues. Germline CDR1 and CDR2: SGHVS and FNYEAQ. CDR3 residues: CASSRTSGPREQFF. CDR3 nucleotide sequence: TGTGCCAGCAGCCGGACTAGCGGGCCCAGAGAGCAGTTCTTC. The full variable domain, completed using reference TRBV7-6 and TRBJ2-1, is GAGVSQSPRYKVTKRGQDVALRCDPISGHVSLYWYRQALGQGPEFLTYFNYEAQQDKSGLPNDRFSAERPEGSISTLTIQRTEQRDSAMYRCASSRTSGPREQFFGPGTRLTVL.

This clone has only a few counts. The rearrangement uses TRBV13 and TRBJ2-7; no clear D gene. Germline CDR1 PRHDT, CDR2 FYEKMQ (reference sequence). The CDR3 contains 17 residues. With 1 base removed from V and 0 bases from J, the gap between germline ends came to 16 bases. The CDR3 nucleotides are TGTGCCAGCAGCTTAGTTACGTCACTAACCAGCTCCTACGAGCAGTACTTC. Translating it yields CASSLVTSLTSSYEQYF.

This clone came up a few times. The rearrangement joins TRBV9 to TRBJ1-2; the D gene is possibly TRBD1 (6 bases). V was pared by 0 bases and J by 0 bases, with 12 bases between. CDR3 size: 16 residues. The germline gives CDR1 SGDLS, CDR2 YYNGEE. The CDR3 region is CASSVETGLTNYGYTF. The CDR3 nucleotides read TGTGCCAGCAGCGTAGAGACAGGACTTACTAACTATGGCTACACCTTC.

The V and J genes are TRBV6-5 and TRBJ2-5; D remains unclear. V dropped 6 bases and J dropped 3 bases, with 8 bases sitting between them. The CDR3 sequence is 12 residues long. Germline loops: CDR1 MNHEY, CDR2 SVGAGI. This CDR3 is CASSVQKETQYF. CDR3 DNA: TGTGCCAGCAGCGTTCAAAAAGAGACCCAGTACTTC.

CDR3 loop: CASSSEREFPDTQYF. The CDR3, as DNA: TGTGCCAGCAGTAGTGAGCGGGAGTTCCCAGATACGCAGTATTTT. This chain connects TRBV2 to TRBJ2-3, with 8 bases matching TRBD2. J lost 4 bases, V lost 5 bases, and 8 bases had no gene match. Germline V gene data show CDR1 as SNHLY and CDR2 as FYNNEI. The CDR3 totals 15 residues. Using reference TRBV2 and TRBJ2-3 for the parts outside the CDR3, the full variable domain is EPEVTQTPSHQVTQMGQEVILRCVPISNHLYFYWYRQILGQKVEFLVSFYNNEISEKSEIFDDQFSVERPDGSNFTLKIRSTKLEDSAMYFCASSSEREFPDTQYFGPGTRLTVL.

The CDR3 DNA reads TGCGCCAGCAGCCCGGGTGGAAGTATGGTCTATGGCTACACCTTC. Translation gives CASSPGGSMVYGYTF. The chain links TRBV4-1 to TRBJ1-2; no definite D call. Trimming shortened V by 4 bases and J by 4 bases, and 16 bases separated the two germline ends. The CDR3 is made up of 15 amino acids. Germline V gene lookup returns CDR1 MGHRA and CDR2 YSYEKL.

The chain employs TRBV6-5 and TRBJ2-5, with D hard to call. Matching the DNA end better, TRBJ2-7 makes the J call doubtful. The CDR3 loop spans 12 amino acids. The germline gives CDR1 MNHEY, CDR2 SVGAGI. The CDR3 nucleotides read TGTGCCAGCAGTCTCAACGGGTACGAGCAGTACTTC. It encodes CASSLNGYEQYF.

This clone was recorded only once. This sequence joins TRBV2 and TRBJ2-2; D gene uncertain. V was shortened by 7 bases and J by 0 bases, with 12 bases between the two germline ends. CDR3 size: 15 residues. Germline V lookup: CDR1 SNHLY, CDR2 FYNNEI. As DNA, the CDR3 is TGTGCCAGCAAGCGCGGTTCGCCGAACACCGGGGAGCTGTTTTTT. It specifies CASKRGSPNTGELFF.

This chain links TRBV9 with TRBJ2-5; 13 bases fit TRBD2. This CDR3 contains 16 residues. Germline-derived CDR1 and CDR2 are SGDLS and YYNGEE. With V trimmed by 4 bases and J by 4 bases, 7 bases remained unmatched. CDR3: CASSSRTSGRGETQYF. In nucleotides, the CDR3 is TGTGCCAGCAGCTCCAGAACTAGCGGGAGGGGAGAGACCCAGTACTTC.

The CDR3 is CAWTLTGTEAFF. Written as DNA, the CDR3 is TGTGCCTGGACCCTAACGGGCACTGAAGCTTTCTTT. The gene calls are TRBV30 and TRBJ1-1; no definite D call. V was shortened by 4 bases and J by 4 bases, with 10 bases between the two germline ends. CDR1 and CDR2 (germline): GTSNPN, SVGIG (reference sequence). This CDR3 has 12 amino acids.

This chain uses TRBV2 with TRBJ2-4; TRBD1 matches at 9 bases. V was pared by 8 bases and J by 5 bases, with 4 bases of the junction left unmatched. The germline gives CDR1 SNHLY, CDR2 FYNNEI. This CDR3 comprises 13 residues. CDR3 sequence reads: CASSRTGENIQYF. The CDR3 region has the DNA TGTGCCAGCTCGAGGACAGGGGAAAACATTCAGTACTTC.

V and J are TRBV28 and TRBJ1-1; no clear D gene. Per germline, CDR1 MDHEN and CDR2 SYDVKM. The CDR3 loop spans 15 amino acids. V was clipped by 0 bases and J by 4 bases, with 12 bases between them. This CDR3 is CASSLWQDISTEAFF. CDR3 in DNA: TGTGCCAGCAGTTTATGGCAGGATATTAGCACTGAAGCTTTCTTT. Using reference TRBV28 and TRBJ1-1 for the parts outside the CDR3, the full variable domain is DVKVTQSSRYLVKRTGEKVFLECVQDMDHENMFWYRQDPGLGLRLIYFSYDVKMKEKGDIPEGYSVSREKKERFSLILESASTNQTSMYLCASSLWQDISTEAFFGQGTRLTVV.

This clone was recorded a few times. The CDR3 sequence is CASSYVETEAFF. The CDR3 coding sequence is TGTGCCAGCAGTTATGTCGAAACTGAAGCTTTCTTT. This sequence joins TRBV6-6 and TRBJ1-1; the D is unclear. The V end lost 3 bases, the J end lost 5 bases, and 7 bases lay between the germline ends. The germline CDR1 and CDR2 sequences are MNHNY and SVGAGI (reference sequence). The CDR3 has 12 amino acids.

The rearrangement joins TRBV28 to TRBJ2-3, with 7 bases lining up with TRBD2. This CDR3 is built from 12 residues. CDR1 and CDR2 from the germline V gene are MDHEN and SYDVKM. V shed 5 bases and J 4 bases; nucleotides not matched to a gene: 0. Written as DNA, the CDR3 is TGTGCCAGCAGTCTAGCGGCAGATACGCAGTATTTT. This translates into CASSLAADTQYF.

This sequence joins TRBV5-5 and TRBJ1-4, with TRBD1 as a possible D gene (5 bases). CDR1 SGHKS and CDR2 YYEKEE come from the germline V gene (reference sequence). V dropped 4 bases and J dropped 8 bases, with 18 bases sitting between them. The CDR3 loop spans 15 amino acids. This CDR3 is CASSLLGEIGEKLFF. DNA for the CDR3: TGTGCCAGCAGCCTACTAGGGGAAATCGGAGAAAAACTGTTTTTT.

The chain has TRBV6-5 and TRBJ1-1; D gene uncertain. This CDR3 has 12 residues. Trimming left V 5 bases short and J 0 bases short, with 4 bases between. The germline CDR1 and CDR2 sequences are MNHEY and SVGAGI. The CDR3 bases are TGTGCCAGCAGTGGAATGAACACTGAAGCTTTCTTT. It is translated as CASSGMNTEAFF.

The chain is built from TRBV6-5 and TRBJ2-7, with a weak D call TRBD2 (5 bases). V lost 6 bases and J lost 6, with 9 bases in between. The CDR3 consists of 11 residues. Germline V gene sequence: CDR1 MNHEY, CDR2 SVGAGI. CDR3 sequence reads: CASRDGLEQYF. DNA for the CDR3: TGTGCCAGCAGGGACGGACTCGAGCAGTACTTC.

The chain combines TRBV30 with TRBJ2-1, with D unclear. The CDR3 runs 15 residues. Germline V gives CDR1 GTSNPN, CDR2 SVGIG (reference sequence). Trimming cost V 5 bases and J 9 bases, with 23 bases left between them. CDR3 DNA sequence: TGTGCCTGGGGTGCTCGTAGTTTTCTTTTCGGTGAGCAGTTCTTC. Its protein product is CAWGARSFLFGEQFF.

The chain recombines TRBV6-6 with TRBJ2-7, with a tentative D call TRBD1 (5 bases). The CDR3 loop spans 14 amino acids. Germline CDR1 reads MNHNY; CDR2 reads SVGAGI (reference sequence). Deletions cut 4 bases from V and 1 base from J, with 11 bases between. The CDR3 bases are TGTGCCAGCAGTTCGGACATACAATCCTACGAGCAGTACTTC. It yields the protein CASSSDIQSYEQYF.